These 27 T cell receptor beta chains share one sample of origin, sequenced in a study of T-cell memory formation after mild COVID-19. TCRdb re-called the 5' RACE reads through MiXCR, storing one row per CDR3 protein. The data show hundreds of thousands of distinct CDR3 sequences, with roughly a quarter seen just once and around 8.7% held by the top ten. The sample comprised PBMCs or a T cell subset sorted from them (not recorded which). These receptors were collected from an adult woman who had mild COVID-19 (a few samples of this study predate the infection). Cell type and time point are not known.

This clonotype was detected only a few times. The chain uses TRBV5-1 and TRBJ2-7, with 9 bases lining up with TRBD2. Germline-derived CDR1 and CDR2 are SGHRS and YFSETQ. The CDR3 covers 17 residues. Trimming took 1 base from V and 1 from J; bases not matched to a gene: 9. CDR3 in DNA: TGCGCCAGCAGCTTGCCCGGCGCGGGGGGGCCTTCCTACGAGCAGTACTTC. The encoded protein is CASSLPGAGGPSYEQYF. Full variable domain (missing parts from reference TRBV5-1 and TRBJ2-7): KAGVTQTPRYLIKTRGQQVTLSCSPISGHRSVSWYQQTPGQGLQFLFEYFSETQRNKGNFPGRFSGRQFSNSRSEMNVSTLELGDSALYLCASSLPGAGGPSYEQYFGPGTRLTVT.

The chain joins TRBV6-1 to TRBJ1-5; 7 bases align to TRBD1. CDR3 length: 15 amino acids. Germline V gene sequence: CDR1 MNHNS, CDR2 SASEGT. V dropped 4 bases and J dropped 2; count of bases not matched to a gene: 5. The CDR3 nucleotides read TGTGCCAGCAGTGGACAGGGCTTTGGCAATCAGCCCCAGCATTTT. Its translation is CASSGQGFGNQPQHF.

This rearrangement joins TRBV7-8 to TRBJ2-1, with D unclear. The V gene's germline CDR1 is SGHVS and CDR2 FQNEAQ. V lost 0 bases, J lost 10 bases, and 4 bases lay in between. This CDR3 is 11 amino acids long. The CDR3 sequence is CASSLAREQFF. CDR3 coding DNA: TGTGCCAGCAGCTTAGCCCGAGAGCAGTTCTTC.

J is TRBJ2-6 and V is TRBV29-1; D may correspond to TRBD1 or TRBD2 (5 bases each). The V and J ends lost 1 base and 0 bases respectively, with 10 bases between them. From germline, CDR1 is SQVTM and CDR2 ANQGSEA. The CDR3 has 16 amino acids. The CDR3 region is CSVEGDGRSGANVLTF. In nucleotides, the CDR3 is TGCAGCGTTGAAGGGGACGGACGCTCTGGGGCCAACGTCCTGACTTTC.

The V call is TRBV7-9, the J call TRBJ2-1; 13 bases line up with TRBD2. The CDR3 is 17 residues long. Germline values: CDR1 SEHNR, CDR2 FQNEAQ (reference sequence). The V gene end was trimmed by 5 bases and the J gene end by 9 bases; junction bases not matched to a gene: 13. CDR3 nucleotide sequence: TGTGCCAGCAGCCCACCCCACCCAGGGACTAGCGGGGTTGAGCAGTTCTTC. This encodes CASSPPHPGTSGVEQFF.

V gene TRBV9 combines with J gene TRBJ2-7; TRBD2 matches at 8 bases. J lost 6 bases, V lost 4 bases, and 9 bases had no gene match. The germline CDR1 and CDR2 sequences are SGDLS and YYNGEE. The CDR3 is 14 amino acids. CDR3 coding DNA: TGTGCCAGCAGCCCCTCCGGGGGGGCGCGCGAGCAGTACTTC. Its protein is CASSPSGGAREQYF.

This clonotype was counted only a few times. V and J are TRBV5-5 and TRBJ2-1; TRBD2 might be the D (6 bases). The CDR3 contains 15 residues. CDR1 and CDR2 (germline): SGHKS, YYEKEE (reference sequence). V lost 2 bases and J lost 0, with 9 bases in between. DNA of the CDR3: TGTGCCAGCAGCTTCGACGGGAGCTCCTACAATGAGCAGTTCTTC. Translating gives CASSFDGSSYNEQFF.

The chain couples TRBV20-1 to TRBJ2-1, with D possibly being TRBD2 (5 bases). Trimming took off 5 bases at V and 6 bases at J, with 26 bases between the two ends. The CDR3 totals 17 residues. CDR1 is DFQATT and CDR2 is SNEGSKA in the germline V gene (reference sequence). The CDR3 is CSARRSGRGGGINEQFF. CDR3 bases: TGCAGTGCTCGTCGCAGTGGGCGCGGAGGTGGGATCAATGAGCAGTTCTTC.

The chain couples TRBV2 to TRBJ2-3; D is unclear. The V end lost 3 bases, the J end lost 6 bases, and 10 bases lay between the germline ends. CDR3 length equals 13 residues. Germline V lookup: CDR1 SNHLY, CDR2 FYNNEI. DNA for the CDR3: TGTGCCAGCAGTGAGGGTAGAGCGGATACGCAGTATTTT. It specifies CASSEGRADTQYF.

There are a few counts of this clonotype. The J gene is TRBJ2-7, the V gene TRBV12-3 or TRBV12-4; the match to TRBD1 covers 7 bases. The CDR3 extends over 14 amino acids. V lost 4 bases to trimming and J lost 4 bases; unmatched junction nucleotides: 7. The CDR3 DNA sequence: TGTGCCAGCAGTTCTACAGGGGTTCGGTACGAGCAGTACTTC. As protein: CASSSTGVRYEQYF.

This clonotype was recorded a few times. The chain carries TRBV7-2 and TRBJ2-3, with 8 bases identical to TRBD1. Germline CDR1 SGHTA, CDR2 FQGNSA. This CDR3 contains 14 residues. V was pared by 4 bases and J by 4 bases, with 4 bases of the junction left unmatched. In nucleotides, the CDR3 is TGTGCCAGCAGCTCCCGGACAGGGCCAGATACGCAGTATTTT. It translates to CASSSRTGPDTQYF. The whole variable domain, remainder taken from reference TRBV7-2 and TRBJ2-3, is GAGVSQSPSNKVTEKGKDVELRCDPISGHTALYWYRQSLGQGLEFLIYFQGNSAPDKSGLPSDRFSAERTGGSVSTLTIQRTQQEDSAVYLCASSSRTGPDTQYFGPGTRLTVL.

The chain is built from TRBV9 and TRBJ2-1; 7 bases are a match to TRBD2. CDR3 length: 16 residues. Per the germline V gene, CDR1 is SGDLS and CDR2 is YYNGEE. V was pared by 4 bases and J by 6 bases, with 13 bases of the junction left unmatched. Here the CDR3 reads CASSPSGPPGGNEQFF. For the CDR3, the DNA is TGTGCCAGCAGCCCAAGCGGGCCACCGGGGGGCAATGAGCAGTTCTTC.

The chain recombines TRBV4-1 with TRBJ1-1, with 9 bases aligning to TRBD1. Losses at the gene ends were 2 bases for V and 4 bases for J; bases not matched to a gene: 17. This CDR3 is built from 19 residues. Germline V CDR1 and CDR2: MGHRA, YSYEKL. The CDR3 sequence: CASSQPLDRGRRGVTEAFF. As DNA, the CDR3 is TGCGCCAGCAGCCAACCCCTGGACAGGGGAAGGAGAGGGGTCACTGAAGCTTTCTTT.

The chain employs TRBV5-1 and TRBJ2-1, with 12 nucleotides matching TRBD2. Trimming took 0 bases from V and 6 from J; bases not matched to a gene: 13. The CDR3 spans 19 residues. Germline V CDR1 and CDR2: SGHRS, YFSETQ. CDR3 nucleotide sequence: TGCGCCAGCAGCTTGGCCCTAGCGGGAGGGTCCTTCGTCCGCAATGAGCAGTTCTTC. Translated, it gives CASSLALAGGSFVRNEQFF.

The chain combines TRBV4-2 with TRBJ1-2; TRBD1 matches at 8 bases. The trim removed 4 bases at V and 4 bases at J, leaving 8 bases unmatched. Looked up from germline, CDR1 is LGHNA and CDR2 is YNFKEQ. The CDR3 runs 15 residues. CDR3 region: CASSPDRGGPYGYTF. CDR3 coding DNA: TGTGCCAGCAGCCCCGACAGGGGAGGTCCCTATGGCTACACCTTC.

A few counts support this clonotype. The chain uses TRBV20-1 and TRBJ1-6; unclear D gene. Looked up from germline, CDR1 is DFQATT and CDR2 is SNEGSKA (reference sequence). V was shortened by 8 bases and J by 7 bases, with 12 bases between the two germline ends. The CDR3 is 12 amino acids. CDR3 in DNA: TGCAGTAGCCTCGGGAGGAATTCACCCCTCCACTTT. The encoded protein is CSSLGRNSPLHF.

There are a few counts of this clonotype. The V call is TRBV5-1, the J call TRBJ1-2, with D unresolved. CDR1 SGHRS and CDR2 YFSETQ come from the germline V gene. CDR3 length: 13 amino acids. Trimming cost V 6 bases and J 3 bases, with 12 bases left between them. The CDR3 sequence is CASMGDSYYGYTF. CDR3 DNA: TGCGCCAGCATGGGTGATTCCTACTATGGCTACACCTTC. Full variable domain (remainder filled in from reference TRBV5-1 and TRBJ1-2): KAGVTQTPRYLIKTRGQQVTLSCSPISGHRSVSWYQQTPGQGLQFLFEYFSETQRNKGNFPGRFSGRQFSNSRSEMNVSTLELGDSALYLCASMGDSYYGYTFGSGTRLTVV.

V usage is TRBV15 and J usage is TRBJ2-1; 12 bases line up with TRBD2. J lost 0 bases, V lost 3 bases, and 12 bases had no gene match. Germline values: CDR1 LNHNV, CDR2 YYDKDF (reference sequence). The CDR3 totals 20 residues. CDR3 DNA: TGTGCCACCAGCAGTTACGGACTAGCGGGAATGTTCAGCTCCTACAATGAGCAGTTCTTC. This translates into CATSSYGLAGMFSSYNEQFF.

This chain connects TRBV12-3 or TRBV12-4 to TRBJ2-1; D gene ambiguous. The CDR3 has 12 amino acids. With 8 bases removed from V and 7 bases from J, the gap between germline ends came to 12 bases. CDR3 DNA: TGTGCCAGCGCCTACCTAACGAATGAGCAGTTCTTC. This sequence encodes CASAYLTNEQFF.

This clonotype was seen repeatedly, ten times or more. The CDR3 DNA follows: TGTGCCAGCAGCCAAGATCAGACTAGCGGGGGCACAGATACGCAGTATTTT. It is translated as CASSQDQTSGGTDTQYF. V and J are TRBV4-2 and TRBJ2-3; 11 nucleotides align to TRBD2. CDR1 is LGHNA, CDR2 YNFKEQ, per germline. The junction had 3 bases not matched to a gene; V was cut back by 0 bases and J by 1 base. This CDR3 has 17 residues.

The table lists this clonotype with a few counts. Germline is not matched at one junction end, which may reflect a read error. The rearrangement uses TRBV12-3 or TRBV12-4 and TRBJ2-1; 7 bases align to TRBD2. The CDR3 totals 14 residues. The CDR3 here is CASRLAGSYNEQFF. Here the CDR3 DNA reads TGTGCCAGCAGATTAGCGGGCTCCTACAATGAGCAGTTCTTC.

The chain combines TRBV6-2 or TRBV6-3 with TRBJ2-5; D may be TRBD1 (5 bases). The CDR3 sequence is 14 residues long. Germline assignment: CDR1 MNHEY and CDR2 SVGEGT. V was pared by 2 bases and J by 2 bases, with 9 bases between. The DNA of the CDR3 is TGTGCCAGCAGTTACGACAGCCTACAAGAGACCCAGTACTTC. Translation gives CASSYDSLQETQYF.

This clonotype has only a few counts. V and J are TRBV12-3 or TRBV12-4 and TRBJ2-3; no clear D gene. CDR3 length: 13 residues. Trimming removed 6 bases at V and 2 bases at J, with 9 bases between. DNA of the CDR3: TGTGCCAGCAGAGGCCAGCTCACAGATACGCAGTATTTT. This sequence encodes CASRGQLTDTQYF.

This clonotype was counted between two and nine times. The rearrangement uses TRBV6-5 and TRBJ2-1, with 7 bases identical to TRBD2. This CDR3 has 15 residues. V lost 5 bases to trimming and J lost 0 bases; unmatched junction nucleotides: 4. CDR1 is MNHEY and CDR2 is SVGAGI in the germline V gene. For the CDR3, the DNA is TGTGCCAGCAGTACCGGGACTAACTCCTACAATGAGCAGTTCTTC. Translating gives CASSTGTNSYNEQFF.

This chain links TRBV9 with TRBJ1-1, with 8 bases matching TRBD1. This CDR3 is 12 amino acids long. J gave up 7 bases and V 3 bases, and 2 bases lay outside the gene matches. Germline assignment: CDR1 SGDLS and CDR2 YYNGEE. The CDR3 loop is CASSGQGHEAFF. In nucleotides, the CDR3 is TGTGCCAGCAGCGGACAGGGGCATGAAGCTTTCTTT.

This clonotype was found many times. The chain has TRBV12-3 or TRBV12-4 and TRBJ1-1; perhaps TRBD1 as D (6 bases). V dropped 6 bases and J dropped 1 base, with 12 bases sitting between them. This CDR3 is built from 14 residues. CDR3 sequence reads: CASSTGDTNTEAFF. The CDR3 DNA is TGTGCCAGCAGCACTGGGGACACGAACACTGAAGCTTTCTTT.

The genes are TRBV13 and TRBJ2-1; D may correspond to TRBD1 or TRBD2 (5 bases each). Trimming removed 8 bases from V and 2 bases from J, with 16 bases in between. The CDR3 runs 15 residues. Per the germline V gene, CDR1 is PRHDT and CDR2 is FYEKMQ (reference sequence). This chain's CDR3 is CASHNRDLPYNEQFF. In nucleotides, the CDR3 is TGTGCCAGCCATAATCGGGACCTACCCTACAATGAGCAGTTCTTC.